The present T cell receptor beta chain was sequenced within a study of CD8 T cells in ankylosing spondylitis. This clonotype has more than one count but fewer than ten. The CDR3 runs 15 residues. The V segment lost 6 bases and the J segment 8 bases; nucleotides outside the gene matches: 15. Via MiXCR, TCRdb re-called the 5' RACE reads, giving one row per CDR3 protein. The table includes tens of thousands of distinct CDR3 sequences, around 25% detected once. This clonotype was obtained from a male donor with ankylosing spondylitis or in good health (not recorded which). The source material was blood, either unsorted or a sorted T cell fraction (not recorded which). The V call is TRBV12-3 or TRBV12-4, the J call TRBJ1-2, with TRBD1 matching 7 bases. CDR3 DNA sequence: TGTGCCAGCAGCCCAGGGGGAGGGGGCATAGGAGGCTACACCTTC. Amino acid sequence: CASSPGGGGIGGYTF.